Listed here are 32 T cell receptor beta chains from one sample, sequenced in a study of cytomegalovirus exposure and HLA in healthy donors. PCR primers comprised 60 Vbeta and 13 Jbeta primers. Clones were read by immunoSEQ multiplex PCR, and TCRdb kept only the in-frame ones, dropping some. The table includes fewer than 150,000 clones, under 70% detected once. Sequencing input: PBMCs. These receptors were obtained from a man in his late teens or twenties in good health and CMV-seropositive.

CDR3 nucleotides: TGTGCCAGCAGTCCGGGCGGGGATAATGAGCAGTTCTTC. Translated: CASSPGGDNEQFF. This rearrangement joins TRBV5-4 to TRBJ2-1; D may be TRBD2 (6 bases). The CDR3 runs 13 residues. V was clipped by 5 bases and J by 7 bases, with 13 bases between them. Per the germline V gene, CDR1 is SGHNT and CDR2 is YYREEE (reference sequence). Drawing the rest from reference TRBV5-4 and TRBJ2-1, the complete variable domain is ETGVTQSPTHLIKTRGQQVTLRCSSQSGHNTVSWYQQALGQGPQFIFQYYREEENGRGNFPPRFSGLQFPNYSSELNVNALELDDSALYLCASSPGGDNEQFFGPGTRLTVL.

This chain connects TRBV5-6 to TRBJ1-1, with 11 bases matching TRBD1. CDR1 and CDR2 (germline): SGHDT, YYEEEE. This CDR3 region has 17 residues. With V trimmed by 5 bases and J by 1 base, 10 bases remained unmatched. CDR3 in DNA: TGTGCCAGCAGACCCGGGACAGGGGGGAAAAAGAACACTGAAGCTTTCTTT. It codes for CASRPGTGGKKNTEAFF.

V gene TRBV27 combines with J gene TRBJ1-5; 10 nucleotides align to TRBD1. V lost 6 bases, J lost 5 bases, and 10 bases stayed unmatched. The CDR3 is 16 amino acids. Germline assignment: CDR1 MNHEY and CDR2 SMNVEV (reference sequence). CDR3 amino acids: CASSQQGQGRYQPQHF. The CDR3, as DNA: TGTGCCAGCAGCCAGCAGGGACAGGGGCGATATCAGCCCCAGCATTTT.

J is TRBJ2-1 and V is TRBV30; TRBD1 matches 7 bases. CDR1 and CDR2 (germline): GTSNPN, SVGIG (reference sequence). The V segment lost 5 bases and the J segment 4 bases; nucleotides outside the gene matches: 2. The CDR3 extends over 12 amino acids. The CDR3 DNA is TGTGCCTGGGGGACAGTTTACAATGAGCAGTTCTTC. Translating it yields CAWGTVYNEQFF.

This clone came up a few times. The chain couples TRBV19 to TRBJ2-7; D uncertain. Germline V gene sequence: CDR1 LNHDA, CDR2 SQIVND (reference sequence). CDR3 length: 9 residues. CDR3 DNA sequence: TGTCTCCCTTTGTACGAGCAGTACTTC. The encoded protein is CLPLYEQYF.

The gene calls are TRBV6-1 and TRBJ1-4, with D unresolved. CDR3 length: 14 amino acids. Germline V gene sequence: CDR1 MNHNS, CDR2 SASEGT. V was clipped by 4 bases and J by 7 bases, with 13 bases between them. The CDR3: CASSAQDRGEKLFF. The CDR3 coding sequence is TGTGCCAGCAGTGCCCAGGACCGGGGTGAAAAACTGTTTTTT.

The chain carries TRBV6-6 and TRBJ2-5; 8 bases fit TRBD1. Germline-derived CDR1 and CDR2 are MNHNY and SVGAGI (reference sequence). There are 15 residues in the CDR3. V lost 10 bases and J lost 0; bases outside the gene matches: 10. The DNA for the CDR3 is TGTGCCACCTCTCACAGGGGGACGTACCAAGAGACCCAGTACTTC. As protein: CATSHRGTYQETQYF.

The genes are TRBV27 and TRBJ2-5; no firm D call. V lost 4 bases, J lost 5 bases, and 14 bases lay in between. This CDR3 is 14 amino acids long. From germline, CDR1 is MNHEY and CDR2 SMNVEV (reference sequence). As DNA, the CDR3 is TGTGCCAGCAGTTCCCACGCCCTCCGGGAGACCCAGTACTTC. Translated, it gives CASSSHALRETQYF.

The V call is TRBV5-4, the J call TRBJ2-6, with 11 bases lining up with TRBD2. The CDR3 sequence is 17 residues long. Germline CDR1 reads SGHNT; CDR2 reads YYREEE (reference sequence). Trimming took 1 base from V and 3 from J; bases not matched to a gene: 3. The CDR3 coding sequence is TGTGCCAGCAGCTTGTTAGCGGGGGGGTATGGGGCCAACGTCCTGACTTTC. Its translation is CASSLLAGGYGANVLTF.

CDR3 nucleotide sequence: TGCAGTGCATGGCTAGCGCTTGAGCAGTTCTTC. Translation gives CSAWLALEQFF. This chain uses TRBV20-1 with TRBJ2-1; D may be TRBD2 (6 bases). The germline V gene encodes CDR1 DFQATT and CDR2 SNEGSKA (reference sequence). CDR3 length: 11 residues. Trimming stripped 6 bases from V and 9 bases from J, with 12 bases between.

CDR3 region: CASSPSPPGTGYNEQFF. The CDR3 DNA is TGTGCCAGCAGCCCCTCGCCGCCCGGGACAGGATATAATGAGCAGTTCTTC. This chain links TRBV7-7 with TRBJ2-1; TRBD1 matches 8 bases. The CDR3 contains 17 residues. Germline CDR1 is SSHAT and CDR2 is FNYEAQ (reference sequence). J was trimmed by 7 bases and V by 5 bases; bases with no gene match: 16.

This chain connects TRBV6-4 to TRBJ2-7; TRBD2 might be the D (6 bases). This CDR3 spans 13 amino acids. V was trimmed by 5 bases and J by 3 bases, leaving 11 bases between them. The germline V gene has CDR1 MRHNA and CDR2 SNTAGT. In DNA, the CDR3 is TGTGCCAGCAGTTTAGCGGCGAGCTACGAGCAGTACTTC. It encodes CASSLAASYEQYF.

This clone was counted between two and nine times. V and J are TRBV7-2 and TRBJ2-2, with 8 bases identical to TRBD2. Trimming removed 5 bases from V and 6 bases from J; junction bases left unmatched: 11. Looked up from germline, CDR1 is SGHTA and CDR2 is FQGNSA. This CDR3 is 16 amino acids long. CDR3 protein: CASSPHLTGGSGELFF. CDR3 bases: TGTGCCAGCAGCCCCCACCTCACGGGGGGGTCCGGGGAGCTGTTTTTT.

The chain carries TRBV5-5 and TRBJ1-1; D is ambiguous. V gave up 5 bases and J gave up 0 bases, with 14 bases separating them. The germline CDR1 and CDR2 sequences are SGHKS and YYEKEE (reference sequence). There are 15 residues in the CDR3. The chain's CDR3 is CASRPQPTVNTEAFF. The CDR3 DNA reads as TGTGCCAGCAGACCCCAGCCTACAGTGAACACTGAAGCTTTCTTT.

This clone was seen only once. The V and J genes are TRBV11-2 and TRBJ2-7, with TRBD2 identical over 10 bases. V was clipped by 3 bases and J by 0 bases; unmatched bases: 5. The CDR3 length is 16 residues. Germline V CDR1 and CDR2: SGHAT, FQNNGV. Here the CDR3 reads CASSLDSGGASYEQYF. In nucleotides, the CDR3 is TGTGCCAGCAGCTTGGACAGCGGGGGGGCCTCCTACGAGCAGTACTTC.

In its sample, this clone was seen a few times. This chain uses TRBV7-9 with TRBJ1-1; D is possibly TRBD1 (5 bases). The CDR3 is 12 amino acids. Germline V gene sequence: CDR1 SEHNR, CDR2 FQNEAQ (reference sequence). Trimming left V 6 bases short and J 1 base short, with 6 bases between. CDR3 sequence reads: CASSQGNTEAFF. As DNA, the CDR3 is TGTGCCAGCAGTCAGGGGAACACTGAAGCTTTCTTT.

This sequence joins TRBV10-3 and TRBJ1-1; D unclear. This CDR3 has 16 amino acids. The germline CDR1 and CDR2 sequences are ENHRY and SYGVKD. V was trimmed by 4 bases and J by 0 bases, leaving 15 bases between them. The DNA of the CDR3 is TGTGCCATCAGTGTAGCGGCCCCTTACATGAACACTGAAGCTTTCTTT. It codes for CAISVAAPYMNTEAFF.

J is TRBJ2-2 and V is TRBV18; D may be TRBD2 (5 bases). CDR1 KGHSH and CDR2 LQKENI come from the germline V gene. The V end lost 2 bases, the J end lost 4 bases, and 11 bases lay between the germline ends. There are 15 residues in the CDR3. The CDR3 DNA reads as TGTGCCAGCTCACCAAGCCGGGGTGGCACCGGGGAGCTGTTTTTT. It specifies CASSPSRGGTGELFF. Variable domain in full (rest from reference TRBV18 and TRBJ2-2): NAGVMQNPRHLVRRRGQEARLRCSPMKGHSHVYWYRQLPEEGLKFMVYLQKENIIDESGMPKERFSAEFPKEGPSILRIQQVVRGDSAAYFCASSPSRGGTGELFFGEGSRLTVL.

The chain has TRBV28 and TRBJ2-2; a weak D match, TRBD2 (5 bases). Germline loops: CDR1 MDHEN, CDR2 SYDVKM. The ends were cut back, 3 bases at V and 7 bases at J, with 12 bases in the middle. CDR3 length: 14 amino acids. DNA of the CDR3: TGTGCCAGCAGTTTCGCCGGGGATGGCGGGGAGCTGTTTTTT. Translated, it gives CASSFAGDGGELFF.

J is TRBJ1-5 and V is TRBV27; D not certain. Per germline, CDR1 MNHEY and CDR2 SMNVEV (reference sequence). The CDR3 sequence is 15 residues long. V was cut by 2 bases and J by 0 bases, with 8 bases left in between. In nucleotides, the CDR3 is TGTGCCAGCAGTTTACGAGGTCATAGCAATCAGCCCCAGCATTTT. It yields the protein CASSLRGHSNQPQHF.

DNA of the CDR3: TGTGCCAGCAGCTCTATCGGGGGGGCTCGCACCTTC. Its protein product is CASSSIGGARTF. The chain couples TRBV7-6 to TRBJ1-2, with a weak D call TRBD1 (6 bases). The V and J ends lost 4 bases and 13 bases respectively, with 16 bases between them. Germline assignment: CDR1 SGHVS and CDR2 FNYEAQ. This CDR3 has 12 residues.

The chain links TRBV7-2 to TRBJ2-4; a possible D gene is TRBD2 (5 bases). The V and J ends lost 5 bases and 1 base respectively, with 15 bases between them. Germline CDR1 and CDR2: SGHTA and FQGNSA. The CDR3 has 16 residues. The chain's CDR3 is CASSRVGDPAKNIQYF. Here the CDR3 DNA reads TGTGCCAGCAGCAGGGTCGGGGATCCCGCCAAAAACATTCAGTACTTC.

The chain's CDR3 is CASRPGGASNQPQHF. CDR3 bases: TGCGCCAGCAGGCCGGGGGGGGCTAGCAATCAGCCCCAGCATTTT. The J gene is TRBJ1-5, the V gene TRBV10-2; a weak D match, TRBD1 (6 bases). Trimming removed 6 bases at V and 0 bases at J, with 12 bases between. The germline CDR1 and CDR2 sequences are WSHSY and SAAADI. This CDR3 has 15 residues.

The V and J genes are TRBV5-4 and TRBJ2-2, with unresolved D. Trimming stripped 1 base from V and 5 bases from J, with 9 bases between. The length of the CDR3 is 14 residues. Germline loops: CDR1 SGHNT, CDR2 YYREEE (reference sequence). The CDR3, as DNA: TGTGCCAGCAGCTTGCCAGCGAGAACCGGGGAGCTGTTTTTT. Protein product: CASSLPARTGELFF.

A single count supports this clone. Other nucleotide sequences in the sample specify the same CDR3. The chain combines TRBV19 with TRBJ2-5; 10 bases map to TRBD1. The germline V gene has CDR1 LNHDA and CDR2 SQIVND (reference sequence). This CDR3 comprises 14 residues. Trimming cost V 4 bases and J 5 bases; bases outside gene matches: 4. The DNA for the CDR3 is TGTGCCAGTAGTACCCCGGACAGGGGGGAGACCCAGTACTTC. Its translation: CASSTPDRGETQYF.

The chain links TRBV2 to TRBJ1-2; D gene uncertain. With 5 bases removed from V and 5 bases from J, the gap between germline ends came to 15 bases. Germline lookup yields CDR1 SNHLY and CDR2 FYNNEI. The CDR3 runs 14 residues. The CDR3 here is CASSSGISPYGYTF. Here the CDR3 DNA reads TGTGCCAGCAGTTCCGGGATCTCTCCTTATGGCTACACCTTC.

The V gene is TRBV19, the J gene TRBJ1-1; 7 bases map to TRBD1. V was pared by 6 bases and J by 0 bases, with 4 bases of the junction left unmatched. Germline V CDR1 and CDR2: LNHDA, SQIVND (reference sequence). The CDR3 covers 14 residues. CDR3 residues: CASRYRGMNTEAFF. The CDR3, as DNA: TGTGCCAGTAGGTACAGGGGAATGAACACTGAAGCTTTCTTT. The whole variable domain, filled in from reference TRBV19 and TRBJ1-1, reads DGGITQSPKYLFRKEGQNVTLSCEQNLNHDAMYWYRQDPGQGLRLIYYSQIVNDFQKGDIAEGYSVSREKKESFPLTVTSAQKNPTAFYLCASRYRGMNTEAFFGQGTRLTVV.

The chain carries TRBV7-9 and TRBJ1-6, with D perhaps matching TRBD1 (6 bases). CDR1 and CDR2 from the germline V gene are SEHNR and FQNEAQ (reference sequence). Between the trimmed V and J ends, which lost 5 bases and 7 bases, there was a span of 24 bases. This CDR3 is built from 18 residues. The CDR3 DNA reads TGTGCCAGCAGCCTAGTACTCCCCAGGGGAAGTGGCAATTCACCCCTCCACTTT. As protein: CASSLVLPRGSGNSPLHF. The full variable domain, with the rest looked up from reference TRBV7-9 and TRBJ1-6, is DTGVSQNPRHKITKRGQNVTFRCDPISEHNRLYWYRQTLGQGPEFLTYFQNEAQLEKSRLLSDRFSAERPKGSFSTLEIQRTEQGDSAMYLCASSLVLPRGSGNSPLHFGNGTRLTVT.

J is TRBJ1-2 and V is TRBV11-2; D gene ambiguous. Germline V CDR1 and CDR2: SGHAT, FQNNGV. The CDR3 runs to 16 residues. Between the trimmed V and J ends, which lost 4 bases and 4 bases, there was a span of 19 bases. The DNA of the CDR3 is TGTGCCAGCAGCTCAGGCGCGGGCAGGAATAGCTATGGCTACACCTTC. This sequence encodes CASSSGAGRNSYGYTF.

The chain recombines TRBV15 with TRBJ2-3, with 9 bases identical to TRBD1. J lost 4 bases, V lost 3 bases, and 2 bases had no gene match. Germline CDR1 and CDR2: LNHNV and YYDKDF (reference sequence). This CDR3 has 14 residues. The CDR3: CATSSRTGADTQYF. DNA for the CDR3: TGTGCCACCAGCAGCAGGACAGGGGCAGATACGCAGTATTTT.

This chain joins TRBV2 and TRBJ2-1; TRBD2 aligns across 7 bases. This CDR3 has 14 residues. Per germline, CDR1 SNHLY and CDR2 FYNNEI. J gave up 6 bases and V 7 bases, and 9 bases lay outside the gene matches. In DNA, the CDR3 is TGTGCCAGCAACCGGGACTACCGAACCAATGAGCAGTTCTTC. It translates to CASNRDYRTNEQFF.

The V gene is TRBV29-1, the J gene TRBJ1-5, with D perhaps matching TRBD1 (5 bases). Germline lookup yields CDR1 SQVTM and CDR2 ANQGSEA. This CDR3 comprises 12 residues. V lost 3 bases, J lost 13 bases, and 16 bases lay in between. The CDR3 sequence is CSVEAGSGGQHF. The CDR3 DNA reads TGCAGCGTTGAGGCTGGGAGCGGGGGACAGCATTTT.